This TCR beta chain was captured in a study of CXCR3-negative and CXCR3-positive naive CD8 T cells. General study points: Naive CXCR3-positive cells had TRB CDR3s more hydrophobic than those of CXCR3-negative naive cells.

The libraries of TRB cDNA were prepared using 5' RACE with UMI labels. Following a re-call of the 5' RACE reads, TCRdb has one entry per CDR3 protein and lacks DNA. The table gives some 120,000 distinct CDR3 sequences; the top ten clones make up 0.59% of it. In the case of this clonotype: Its antigen is as yet unknown.

The germline V gene has CDR1 MDHEN and CDR2 SYDVKM. The CDR3 is 15 residues long. The sequenced sample consisted of naive CXCR3+ CD8+ T cells from blood. Subset defined: CD45RO-CCR7+CD27+CD95- naive CD8+ T cells expressing CXCR3 (TNR3+). The V call is TRBV28, the J call TRBJ2-5; the TCRdb call, TRBD2, lacks DNA for checking. This receptor was obtained from a human donor in good health. Some clones in this sample may be carry-over from other donors' samples. The CDR3 is CASRSGLAGVETQYF.